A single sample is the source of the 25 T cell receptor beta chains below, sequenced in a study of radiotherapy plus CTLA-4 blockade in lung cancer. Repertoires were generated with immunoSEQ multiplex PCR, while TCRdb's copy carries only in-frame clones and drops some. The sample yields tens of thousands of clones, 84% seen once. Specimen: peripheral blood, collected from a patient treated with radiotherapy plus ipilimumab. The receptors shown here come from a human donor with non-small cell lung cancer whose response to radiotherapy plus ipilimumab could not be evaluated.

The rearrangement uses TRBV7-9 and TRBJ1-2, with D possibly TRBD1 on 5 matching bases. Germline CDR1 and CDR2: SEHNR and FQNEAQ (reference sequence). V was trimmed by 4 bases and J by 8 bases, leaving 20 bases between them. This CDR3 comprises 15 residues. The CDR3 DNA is TGTGCCAGCAGCTCAACTGGGGCCTGGACGTCAGGCTACACCTTC. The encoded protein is CASSSTGAWTSGYTF.

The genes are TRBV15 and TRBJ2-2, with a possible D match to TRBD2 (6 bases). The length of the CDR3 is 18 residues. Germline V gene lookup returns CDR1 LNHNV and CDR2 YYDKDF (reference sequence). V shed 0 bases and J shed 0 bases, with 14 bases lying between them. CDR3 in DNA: TGTGCCACCAGCAGAGACCTATCTAGCGTTCCGAACACCGGGGAGCTGTTTTTT. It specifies CATSRDLSSVPNTGELFF.

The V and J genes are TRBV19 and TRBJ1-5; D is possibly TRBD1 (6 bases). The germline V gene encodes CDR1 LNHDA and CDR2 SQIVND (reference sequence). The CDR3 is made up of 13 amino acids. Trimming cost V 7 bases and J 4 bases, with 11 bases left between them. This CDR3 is CASNNRVNQPQHF. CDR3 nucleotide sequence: TGTGCCAGTAACAACAGGGTGAATCAGCCCCAGCATTTT.

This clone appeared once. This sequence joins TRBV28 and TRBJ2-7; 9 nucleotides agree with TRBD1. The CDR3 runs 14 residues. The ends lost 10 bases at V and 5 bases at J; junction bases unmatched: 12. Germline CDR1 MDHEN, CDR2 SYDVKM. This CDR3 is CAMARPGQGHEQYF. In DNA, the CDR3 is TGTGCCATGGCCAGACCGGGACAGGGACACGAGCAGTACTTC.

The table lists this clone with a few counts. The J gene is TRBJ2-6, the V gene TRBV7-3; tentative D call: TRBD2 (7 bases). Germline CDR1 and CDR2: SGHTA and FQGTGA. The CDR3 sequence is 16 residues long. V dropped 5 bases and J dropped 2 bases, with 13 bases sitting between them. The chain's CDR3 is CASSRGAGAGANVLTF. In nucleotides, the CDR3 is TGTGCCAGCAGCCGGGGGGCAGGTGCTGGGGCCAACGTCCTGACTTTC.

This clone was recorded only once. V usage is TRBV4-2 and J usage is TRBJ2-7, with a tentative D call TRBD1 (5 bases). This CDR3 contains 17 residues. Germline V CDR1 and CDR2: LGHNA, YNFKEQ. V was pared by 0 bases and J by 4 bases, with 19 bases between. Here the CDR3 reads CASSQDLTTVEPYEQYF. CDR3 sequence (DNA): TGTGCCAGCAGCCAAGATTTGACGACAGTCGAGCCTTACGAGCAGTACTTC.

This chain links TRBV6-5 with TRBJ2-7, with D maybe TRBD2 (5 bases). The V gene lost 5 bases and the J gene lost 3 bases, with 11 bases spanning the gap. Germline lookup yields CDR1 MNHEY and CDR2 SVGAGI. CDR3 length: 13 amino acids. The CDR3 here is CASSLGLVYEQYF. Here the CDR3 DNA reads TGTGCCAGCAGTCTCGGACTGGTCTACGAGCAGTACTTC.

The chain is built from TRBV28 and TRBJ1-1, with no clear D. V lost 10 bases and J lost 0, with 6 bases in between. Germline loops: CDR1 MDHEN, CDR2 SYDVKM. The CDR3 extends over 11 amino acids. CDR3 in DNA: TGTGCCATCGAGCTGAACACTGAAGCTTTCTTT. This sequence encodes CAIELNTEAFF.

The CDR3 DNA follows: TGCGCCAGCAGCCAAGGTCGACAGGGTAGGAGCAATCAGCCCCAGCATTTT. It encodes CASSQGRQGRSNQPQHF. The chain links TRBV4-1 to TRBJ1-5; TRBD1 agrees at 7 bases. Trimming removed 1 base from V and 1 base from J; junction bases left unmatched: 7. Germline values: CDR1 MGHRA, CDR2 YSYEKL. The CDR3 totals 17 residues.

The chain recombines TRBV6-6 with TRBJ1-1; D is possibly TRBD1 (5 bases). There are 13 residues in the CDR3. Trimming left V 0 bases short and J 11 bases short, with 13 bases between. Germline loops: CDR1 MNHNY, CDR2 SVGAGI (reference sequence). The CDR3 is CASSYSGTSAAFF. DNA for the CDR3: TGTGCCAGCAGTTACTCCGGGACTTCAGCGGCTTTCTTT.

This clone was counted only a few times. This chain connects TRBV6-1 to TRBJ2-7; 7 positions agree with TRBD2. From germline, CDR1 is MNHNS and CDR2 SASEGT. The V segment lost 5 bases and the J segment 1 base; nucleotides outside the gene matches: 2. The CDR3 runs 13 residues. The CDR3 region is CASSSGVSYEQYF. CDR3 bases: TGTGCCAGCAGTAGCGGGGTTTCCTACGAGCAGTACTTC.

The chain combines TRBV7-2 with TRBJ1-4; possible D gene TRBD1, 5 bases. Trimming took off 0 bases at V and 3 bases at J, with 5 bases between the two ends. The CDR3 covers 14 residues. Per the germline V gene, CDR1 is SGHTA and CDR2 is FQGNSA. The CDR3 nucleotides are TGTGCCAGCAGCTTAGCAGGGGCTAATGAAAAACTGTTTTTT. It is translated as CASSLAGANEKLFF.

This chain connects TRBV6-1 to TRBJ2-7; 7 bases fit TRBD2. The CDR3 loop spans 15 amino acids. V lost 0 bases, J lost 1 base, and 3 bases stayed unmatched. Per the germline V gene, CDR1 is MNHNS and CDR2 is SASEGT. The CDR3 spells CASSEAASGSYEQYF. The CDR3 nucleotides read TGTGCCAGCAGTGAAGCGGCTAGCGGTTCCTACGAGCAGTACTTC.

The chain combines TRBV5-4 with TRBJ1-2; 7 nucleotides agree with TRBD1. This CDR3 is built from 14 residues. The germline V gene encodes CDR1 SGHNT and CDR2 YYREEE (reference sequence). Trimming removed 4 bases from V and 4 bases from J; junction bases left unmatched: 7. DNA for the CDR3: TGTGCCAGCAGCATCGGGACAGTTGGCTATGGCTACACCTTC. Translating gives CASSIGTVGYGYTF.

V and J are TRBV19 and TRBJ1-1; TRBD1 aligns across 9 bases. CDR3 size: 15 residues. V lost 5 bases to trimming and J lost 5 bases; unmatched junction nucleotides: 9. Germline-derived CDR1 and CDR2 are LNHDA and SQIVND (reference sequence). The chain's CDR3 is CASSPRDRAGTEAFF. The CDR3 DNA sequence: TGTGCCAGTAGTCCCCGGGACAGGGCGGGAACTGAAGCTTTCTTT.

The CDR3 region is CASSLGTQGMGETQYF. Here the CDR3 DNA reads TGCGCCAGCAGCTTGGGTACCCAGGGGATGGGAGAGACCCAGTACTTC. This chain joins TRBV5-1 and TRBJ2-5, with D possibly matching TRBD1 (6 bases). CDR3 size: 16 residues. Trimming took 0 bases from V and 4 from J, leaving 16 bases between them. Germline-derived CDR1 and CDR2 are SGHRS and YFSETQ. Using reference TRBV5-1 and TRBJ2-5 for the parts outside the CDR3, the full variable domain is KAGVTQTPRYLIKTRGQQVTLSCSPISGHRSVSWYQQTPGQGLQFLFEYFSETQRNKGNFPGRFSGRQFSNSRSEMNVSTLELGDSALYLCASSLGTQGMGETQYFGPGTRLLVL.

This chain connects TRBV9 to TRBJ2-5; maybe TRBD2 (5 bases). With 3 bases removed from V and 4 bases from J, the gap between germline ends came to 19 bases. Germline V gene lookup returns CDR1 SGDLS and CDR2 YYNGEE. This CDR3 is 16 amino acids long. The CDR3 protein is CASSERVRPVGETQYF. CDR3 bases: TGTGCCAGCAGCGAGAGGGTTCGGCCGGTGGGAGAGACCCAGTACTTC.

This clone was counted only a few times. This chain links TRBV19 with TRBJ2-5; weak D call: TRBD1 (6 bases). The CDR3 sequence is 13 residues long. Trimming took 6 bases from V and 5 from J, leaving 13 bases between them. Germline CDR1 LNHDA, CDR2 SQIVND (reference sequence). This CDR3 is CASSTGTKETQYF. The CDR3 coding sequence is TGTGCCAGTAGCACCGGGACAAAGGAGACCCAGTACTTC.

The CDR3 here is CASSVGMGSSYGYTF. The CDR3, as DNA: TGTGCCAGCAGCGTAGGGATGGGCAGCTCCTATGGCTACACCTTC. V gene TRBV9 combines with J gene TRBJ1-2; D uncertain. Trimming pared 0 bases from V and 4 bases from J, leaving 13 bases between. Per germline, CDR1 SGDLS and CDR2 YYNGEE. This CDR3 contains 15 residues.

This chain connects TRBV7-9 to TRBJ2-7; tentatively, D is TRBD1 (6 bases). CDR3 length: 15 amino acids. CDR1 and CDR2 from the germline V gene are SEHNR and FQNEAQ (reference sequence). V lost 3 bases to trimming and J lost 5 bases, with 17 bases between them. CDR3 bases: TGTGCCAGCAGCTTGGAACCCGGACAGTCCGACGAGCAGTACTTC. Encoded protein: CASSLEPGQSDEQYF.

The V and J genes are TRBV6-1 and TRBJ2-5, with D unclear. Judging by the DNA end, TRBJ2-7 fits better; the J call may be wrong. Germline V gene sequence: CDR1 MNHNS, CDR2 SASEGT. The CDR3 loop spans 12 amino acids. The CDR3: CASSDRIYEQYF. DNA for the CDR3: TGTGCCAGCAGTGACAGGATCTACGAGCAGTACTTC.

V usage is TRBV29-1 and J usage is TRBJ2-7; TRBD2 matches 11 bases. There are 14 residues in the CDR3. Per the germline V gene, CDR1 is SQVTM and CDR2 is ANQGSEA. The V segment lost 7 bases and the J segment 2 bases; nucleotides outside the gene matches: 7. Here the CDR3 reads CSAFTSGSPYEQYF. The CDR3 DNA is TGCAGCGCCTTCACTAGCGGGAGTCCCTACGAGCAGTACTTC.

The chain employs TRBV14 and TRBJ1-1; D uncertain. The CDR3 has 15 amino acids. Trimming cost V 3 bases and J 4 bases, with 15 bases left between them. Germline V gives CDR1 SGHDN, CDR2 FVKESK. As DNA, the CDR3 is TGTGCCAGCAGCCAGAGTCCAGACTTGAGCACTGAAGCTTTCTTT. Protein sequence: CASSQSPDLSTEAFF.

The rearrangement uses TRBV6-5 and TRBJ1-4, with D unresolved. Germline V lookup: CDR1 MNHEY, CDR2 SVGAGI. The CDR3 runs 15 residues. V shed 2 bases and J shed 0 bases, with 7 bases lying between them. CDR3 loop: CASSYRRPTNEKLFF. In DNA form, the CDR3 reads TGTGCCAGCAGTTACCGGCGGCCAACTAATGAAAAACTGTTTTTT.

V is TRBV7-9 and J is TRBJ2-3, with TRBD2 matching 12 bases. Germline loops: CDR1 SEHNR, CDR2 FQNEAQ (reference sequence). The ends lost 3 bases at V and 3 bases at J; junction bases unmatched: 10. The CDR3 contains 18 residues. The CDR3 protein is CASSLPWRLAGATDTQYF. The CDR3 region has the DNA TGTGCCAGCAGCTTGCCATGGCGACTAGCGGGAGCGACAGATACGCAGTATTTT.